This is a list of T cell receptor beta chains from one sample in a study of T cell repertoires in cytomegalovirus infection. The antigens for these receptors are not known. TCRdb fed the reads into MiXCR, producing one record per CDR3 protein. The sample lists about 700,000 distinct CDR3 sequences; 30% to 40% were seen once. Sequenced here: cultured PBMCs, sampled from culture after CMV antigen stimulation. These receptors were collected from a human donor in good health (CMV status not recorded). Some clones in this sample may be carry-over from other donors' samples. Both conserved end residues are part of each CDR3. The D gene is left open where the match is weak. Not every row has a clone size; where given, it reads once, few, many or a size class.

>TRBJ2-1|TRBV7-6|few|-
TGTGCCAGCAGCTCGACTGCCCCCAGGGGGGATGAGCAGTTCTTC
CASSSTAPRGDEQFF
>TRBJ2-5|TRBV7-2|few|-
TGTGCCAGCAGCCTTTTGGGGGGGCCCCCCCCCCAAGAGACCCAGTACTTC
CASSLLGGPPPQETQYF
>TRBJ1-2|TRBV7-9|many|-
TGTGCCAGCAGCTCCTTCCACAGCCTCCAGGGTGGCTATGGCTACACCTTC
CASSSFHSLQGGYGYTF
>TRBJ2-3|TRBV4-3|few|-
TGCGCCAGCAGCCAATATTCGACAGCAGATACGCAGTATTTT
CASSQYSTADTQYF
>TRBJ1-5|TRBV20-1|-|-
TGCAGTGCTCGCCCTGACGGCAATCAGCCCCAGCATTTT
CSARPDGNQPQHF
>TRBJ2-5|TRBV6-6|-|-
TGTGCCAGCAGTTACCCTTCGAACGGGGAGACCCAGTACTTC
CASSYPSNGETQYF
>TRBJ2-3|TRBV7-9|few|-
TGTGCCAGCAGCCCCCCTGGGGCGCAGTATTTT
CASSPPGAQYF
>TRBJ1-4|TRBV2|few|TRBD1
TGTGCCAGCAGTAGAGACAGGGAGACCGAAAAACTGTTTTTT
CASSRDRETEKLFF
>TRBJ2-5|TRBV7-6|-|TRBD2
TGTGCCAGCAGCTTCCCTACTAGCGGAGGCCCCCAAGAGACCCAGTACTTC
CASSFPTSGGPQETQYF
>TRBJ1-4|TRBV5-6|-|-
TGTGCCAGCAGCTTGGGCCAGGAACTGTTTTTT
CASSLGQELFF
>TRBJ2-1|TRBV20-1|-|TRBD2
TGCAGTGCTTTACTAGCGGGAGACTACAATGAGCAGTTCTTC
CSALLAGDYNEQFF
>TRBJ1-1|TRBV6-2/TRBV6-3|-|-
TGTGCCAGCAGTTACACCCCTAGGATCACTGAAGCTTTCTTT
CASSYTPRITEAFF
>TRBJ1-1|TRBV7-2|many|-
TGTGCCAGCAGCGACAGTGGATCGAACACTGAAGCTTTCTTT
CASSDSGSNTEAFF
>TRBJ1-5|TRBV20-1|-|-
TGCAGTGCTAGAGACAGGCTTAGCAATCAGCCCCAGCATTTT
CSARDRLSNQPQHF
>TRBJ2-3|TRBV14|-|TRBD2
TGTGCCAGCAGCCGCCTCCCTAGCGGGGTCACAGATACGCAGTATTTT
CASSRLPSGVTDTQYF
>TRBJ1-1|TRBV12-3/TRBV12-4|-|TRBD1
TGTGCCAGCAGCCGCCTTACCGGGACAGCAGTCCTTTTCTTT
CASSRLTGTAVLFF
>TRBJ2-2|TRBV6-5|few|TRBD1
TGTGCCAGCAGGACAGGGACCGGGGAGCTGTTTTTT
CASRTGTGELFF
>TRBJ2-5|TRBV11-2|-|TRBD1
TGTGCCAGCAGCCGAACAGGGGCTATGGAGACCCAGTACTTC
CASSRTGAMETQYF
>TRBJ1-2|TRBV27|-|-
TGTGCCAGCAGTTTATGGCCAGACTATGGCTACACCTTC
CASSLWPDYGYTF
>TRBJ1-2|TRBV7-2|-|TRBD1
TGTGCCAGCCGGGTCAGGGGGCGCAACTATGGCTACACCTTC
CASRVRGRNYGYTF
>TRBJ2-5|TRBV15|-|-
TGTGCCACCACCTCAATGACCAGCCAGGGTCAGGGGAAGAGGACCCAGTACTTC
CATTSMTSQGQGKRTQYF
>TRBJ2-1|TRBV10-3|-|-
TGTGCCACTCGACTCGCGGACAATGAGCAGTTCTTC
CATRLADNEQFF
>TRBJ2-1|TRBV11-2|-|-
TGTGCCAGCAGCCCCCGGCCAGTAAGTGAGCAGTTCTTC
CASSPRPVSEQFF
>TRBJ2-1|TRBV29-1|-|TRBD2
TGCAGCGTTGGGGGGAGGTTAGCGGGGTATTCCTACAATGAGCAGTTCTTC
CSVGGRLAGYSYNEQFF
>TRBJ2-1|TRBV10-3|-|-
TGTGCCATCAGTGAGGGGTTCAGGGGGGACGAGCAGTTCTTC
CAISEGFRGDEQFF
>TRBJ1-2|TRBV6-1|-|-
TGTGCCAGCAGTGAAACGGACAGCTGGGGGAAAGGCTACACCTTC
CASSETDSWGKGYTF
>TRBJ2-1|TRBV20-1|few|TRBD2
TGCAGTGCTACCTCCCCGGGGACTAGCGGGGTGGAGCAGTTCTTC
CSATSPGTSGVEQFF
>TRBJ2-5|TRBV7-8|many|TRBD1
TGTGCCAGCAGCACCCAGGGACAGACACAAGAGACCCAGTACTTC
CASSTQGQTQETQYF
>TRBJ1-1|TRBV7-6|few|-
TGTGCCAGCAGCCGAGCTCTGGGAAACACTGAAGCTTTCTTT
CASSRALGNTEAFF
>TRBJ2-2|TRBV4-1|-|-
TGCGCCAGCAGCCGCCGATTTCGGGAACCCGGAAACACCGGGGAGCTGTTTTTT
CASSRRFREPGNTGELFF
>TRBJ2-7|TRBV23-1|-|TRBD2
TGCGCCAGCAGTCACAAACTAGCGGAGAGCTCCTACGAGCAGTACTTC
CASSHKLAESSYEQYF
>TRBJ2-7|TRBV12-3/TRBV12-4|once|-
TGTGCCAGCACCTATCGACCCCGACGCGAGCAGTACTTC
CASTYRPRREQYF
>TRBJ1-2|TRBV7-6|few|TRBD1
TGTGCCAGCAGCCCAGACAGGGTAGTAGGCTATGGCTACACCTTC
CASSPDRVVGYGYTF
>TRBJ2-5|TRBV25-1|few|-
TGTGCCAGCAGTGATCTTTCCAGGGGAGGTGGGGAGACCCAGTACTTC
CASSDLSRGGGETQYF
>TRBJ1-4|TRBV5-1|-|TRBD1
TGCGCCAGCAGCTTGGGCGGGACAGGAGATCCAACTAATGAAAAACTGTTTTTT
CASSLGGTGDPTNEKLFF
>TRBJ1-3|TRBV7-2|-|-
TGTGCCAGCAGCTTAGGCCCCAGGAGGACCATATATTTT
CASSLGPRRTIYF
>TRBJ1-4|TRBV30|once|-
TGTGCCTGGACACCTCGCCGAGGTAACCGAAAACTGTTTTTT
CAWTPRRGNRKLFF
>TRBJ2-1|TRBV7-9|-|-
TGTGCCAGCAGCAAAGGGGTTAATGAGCAGTTCTTC
CASSKGVNEQFF
>TRBJ2-1|TRBV7-9|-|-
TGTGCCAGCAGCTTAACGGGTCCGAACAATGAGCAGTTCTTC
CASSLTGPNNEQFF
>TRBJ1-2|TRBV10-3|-|-
TGTGCCACCAAGTCCCTTAGCGACAGCCATAGTGGCTACACCTTC
CATKSLSDSHSGYTF
>TRBJ1-5|TRBV7-8|many|TRBD1
TGTGCCAGCAGCTCAACCCCAACAGGGGTGGGGCAGCCCCAGCATTTT
CASSSTPTGVGQPQHF